This TCR beta chain derives from a study of blood T cell repertoires in COVID-19 (dated by TCRdb to 2018 to 2021). The study in broad terms: The collaborator samples originated in the United States, Italy and Spain and spanned the acute and convalescent phases of COVID-19. The prospective study material was composed of cDNA or gDNA derived from T cells, B-cell-depleted T cells, or PBMCs. Deeply sampled blood TCRbeta repertoires from subjects exposed to, actively infected with, or recovered from COVID-19 were included in the dataset. The repertoires were released in a freely available public database meant as a resource for research on the immune response to SARS-CoV-2. The samples were drawn from the first 160 participants of the ongoing ImmuneRACE study and from more than 1,000 subjects provided by 6 global collaborators. Sample metadata almost always included a de-identified subject ID, COVID-19 status, age in years and sex. Where available, HLA class I and class II types were obtained from metadata supplied by the sample provider rather than from assay-based typing. General conclusions and limits of the study: The amount of clinical and demographic metadata varied by source and participant and was provided uncurated.

Note on this clone: Its recognized antigen is unknown. Base qualities are missing; no much larger clone stands one base away.

Looking up the germline V gene (reference sequence) yields CDR1 SGHNT and CDR2 YYREEE. V and J lose 2 bases and 4 bases, and a span of 7 bases separates them. Including cysteine and phenylalanine, the CDR3 has 12 amino acids. Of all the DNA, just the CDR3 is kept, 36 bases in frame from base 1. The collaborating institutions used their own protocols to collect whole blood in K2EDTA tubes. For TCRbeta analysis, collaborator samples were shipped as frozen whole blood, as isolated PBMCs, or as DNA extracted from either sample type. TCRbeta CDR3 regions were amplified from genomic DNA using the immunoSEQ Assay, a bias-controlled multiplex PCR. The published analysis was carried out like this. The number of nucleated cells in each sample was estimated by amplification of reference gene primers within the assay. To quantify the absolute abundance of each unique TCRbeta CDR3 rearrangement, sequence reads were collapsed and filtered. For each sample, productive Simpson clonality was calculated as the square root of Simpson's diversity index over productive rearrangements. The source is immuneACCESS, and TCRdb retained only in-frame sequences with V and J called. Part of the clones is not carried over; for the studies checked, unresolved V genes explain less than half of this, and the remainder is unexplained. V and J calls and clone size follow that table, whereas D and trimming were derived from the DNA. The sample table lists 95,000 to 150,000 clones, around 83% of them with a count of one. In total, the top ten clones hold about 5.4% of the sample.

The clonotype originates from a man at least 80 years old with active or convalescent COVID-19. The sequence is built from TRBV5-4 and TRBJ2-7, with a tentative D gene TRBD2 over 5 matching bases. Sequencing input: peripheral blood. The DNA sequence is given as TGTGCCAGCAGCTTCCCGGGGTACGAGCAGTACTTC. This yields the protein CASSFPGYEQYF.